This T cell receptor (beta chain) stems from a study of molecular identifiers for immune sequencing clone quantification. This CDR3 comprises 14 residues. V gave up 5 bases and J gave up 6 bases, with 13 bases separating them. The germline CDR1 and CDR2 sequences are MNHEY and SMNVEV (reference sequence). MiXCR was run by TCRdb on the PCR reads, yielding one entry per CDR3 protein. The sample includes hundreds of thousands of distinct CDR3 sequences, around 25% of them seen just once. This sequence was found in a human donor in good health. Some libraries in this study had Jurkat cell RNA spiked in. Sequenced input: naive CD8+ T cells from blood, with Jurkat cell RNA spiked in. Subset here: FACS-sorted CD8+CD4-CCR7+CD45RA+ naive T cells. V gene TRBV27 combines with J gene TRBJ2-2, with D perhaps given as TRBD1 or TRBD2 (5 bases each). CDR3 bases: TGTGCCAGCAGTGGAGAAGGGGACCCCGGGGAGCTGTTTTTT. Protein sequence: CASSGEGDPGELFF.